These 32 T cell receptor beta chains originate from one sample sequenced in a study of T cell repertoires in cytomegalovirus infection. TCRdb recomputed calls from the reads with MiXCR, one row per CDR3 protein. This table has 150,000 to 200,000 distinct CDR3 sequences, roughly 19% appearing once. The source material was PBMCs. Source of these receptors: a human donor in good health (CMV status not recorded). Some clones in this sample may be carry-over from other donors' samples.

CDR3 coding DNA: TGCGCCAGCAGCTTTGAGGTCTCGGCAACTAGCACAGATACGCAGTATTTT. Its protein is CASSFEVSATSTDTQYF. The chain combines TRBV5-1 with TRBJ2-3; D not certain. This CDR3 has 17 residues. Germline V gives CDR1 SGHRS, CDR2 YFSETQ. V was trimmed by 2 bases and J by 0 bases, leaving 16 bases between them.

This clonotype was detected ten times or more. The chain has TRBV6-2 or TRBV6-3 and TRBJ2-1, with D uncertain. This CDR3 has 16 residues. V lost 4 bases and J 3 bases, leaving 16 bases between the germline ends. Germline V gives CDR1 MNHEY, CDR2 SVGEGT. CDR3 nucleotide sequence: TGTGCCAGCAGTTGGGATGCACCGGGTAGCTACAATGAGCAGTTCTTC. This encodes CASSWDAPGSYNEQFF.

The chain carries TRBV20-1 and TRBJ1-2; D unresolved. CDR1 and CDR2 from the germline V gene are DFQATT and SNEGSKA (reference sequence). V shed 0 bases and J shed 2 bases, with 4 bases lying between them. CDR3 length equals 12 residues. DNA of the CDR3: TGCAGTGCTAGAGATCTGAACTATGGCTACACCTTC. Protein: CSARDLNYGYTF.

This clonotype was detected ten times or more. For the CDR3, the DNA is TGCGCCAGCAGCCAATTCCCCGGGAATGATTCACCCCTCCACTTT. Residues: CASSQFPGNDSPLHF. The chain joins TRBV5-1 to TRBJ1-6; D call uncertain. The CDR3 length is 15 residues. Germline V gene data show CDR1 as SGHRS and CDR2 as YFSETQ. Trimming took 4 bases from V and 8 from J, leaving 16 bases between them.

This clonotype has ten or more counts. The genes are TRBV11-3 and TRBJ2-5; either TRBD1 or TRBD2 may fit D (5 bases each). The V and J ends lost 5 bases and 3 bases respectively, with 10 bases between them. This CDR3 region has 13 residues. Germline V gene data show CDR1 as SGHNT and CDR2 as YENEEA. The CDR3 nucleotides read TGTGCCAGCAGCCCGGGACCTAAAGAGACCCAGTACTTC. The encoded protein is CASSPGPKETQYF.

This clonotype was detected only a few times. V is TRBV3-1 and J is TRBJ2-2; the D call may be TRBD1 or TRBD2 (5 bases each). In germline, CDR1 is LGHDT, CDR2 YNNKEL (reference sequence). The length of the CDR3 is 16 residues. Trimming removed 2 bases from V and 3 bases from J, with 13 bases in between. The CDR3 DNA reads TGTGCCAGCAGCCAACCGAGGGTAGGGGACACCGGGGAGCTGTTTTTT. It translates to CASSQPRVGDTGELFF.

This clonotype was seen just once. This is likely a read error, given that the CDR3 carries no conserved phenylalanine or tryptophan at its end. The chain joins TRBV7-3 to TRBJ2-2; D ambiguous. CDR3 length: 17 residues. With 2 bases removed from V and 3 bases from J, the gap between germline ends came to 16 bases. Per germline, CDR1 SGHTA and CDR2 FQGTGA. This CDR3 reads CASSLFSGRGYTGELFI. In nucleotides, the CDR3 is TGTGCCAGCAGCTTATTTAGTGGTCGTGGGTACACCGGGGAGCTGTTTATT.

The V and J genes are TRBV7-3 and TRBJ1-2, with D perhaps matching TRBD1 (5 bases). The germline CDR1 and CDR2 sequences are SGHTA and FQGTGA. V was cut by 1 base and J by 7 bases, with 16 bases left in between. CDR3 length: 15 amino acids. This CDR3 reads CASSLMGRTSTGYTF. The DNA of the CDR3 is TGTGCCAGCAGCTTAATGGGGCGAACTTCGACTGGCTACACCTTC.

The rearrangement links TRBV5-4 to TRBJ2-4; D is unresolved. This CDR3 is built from 16 residues. V was cut by 5 bases and J by 3 bases, with 18 bases left in between. The germline V gene has CDR1 SGHNT and CDR2 YYREEE (reference sequence). The CDR3 sequence: CASSPPAARGKNIQYF. The DNA for the CDR3 is TGTGCCAGCAGTCCTCCCGCTGCGAGAGGCAAAAACATTCAGTACTTC. Based on the CDR3 plus reference TRBV5-4 and TRBJ2-4, the full variable domain is ETGVTQSPTHLIKTRGQQVTLRCSSQSGHNTVSWYQQALGQGPQFIFQYYREEENGRGNFPPRFSGLQFPNYSSELNVNALELDDSALYLCASSPPAARGKNIQYFGAGTRLSVL.

About this clonotype itself: This may be a read error: a much more frequent sequence differs by one nucleotide. The chain has TRBV7-2 and TRBJ2-1; possibly TRBD1 or TRBD2 for D (5 bases each). Germline-derived CDR1 and CDR2 are SGHTA and FQGNSA. The CDR3 runs to 16 residues. As DNA, the CDR3 is TGTGCCAGCAGCTTGGAGCCGGGATTAAGGCGAGGGGAGCTGTTCTTC. It translates to CASSLEPGLRRGELFF.

This clonotype was seen only once. This chain links TRBV18 with TRBJ2-1; 16 positions match TRBD2. The junction had 0 bases not matched to a gene; V was cut back by 3 bases and J by 10 bases. There are 14 residues in the CDR3. The germline V gene has CDR1 KGHSH and CDR2 LQKENI. CDR3 loop: CASSPGLAGGEQFF. The CDR3 DNA sequence: TGTGCCAGCTCACCGGGACTAGCGGGAGGGGAGCAGTTCTTC.

This clonotype was seen only a few times. J is TRBJ2-7 and V is TRBV10-2; D uncertain. Germline V lookup: CDR1 WSHSY, CDR2 SAAADI. The V gene lost 0 bases and the J gene lost 6 bases, with 9 bases spanning the gap. The CDR3 consists of 13 residues. The CDR3 DNA sequence: TGCGCCAGCAGTGAGTCGTGGGGTAGCGAGCAGTACTTC. Its protein is CASSESWGSEQYF.

The chain couples TRBV29-1 to TRBJ1-2; D is perhaps TRBD1 (6 bases). CDR1 is SQVTM and CDR2 is ANQGSEA in the germline V gene. CDR3 length: 16 residues. The V gene lost 1 base and the J gene lost 8 bases, with 23 bases spanning the gap. CDR3 region: CSVEGPVGGGLGGYTF. The DNA for the CDR3 is TGCAGCGTTGAAGGCCCCGTAGGGGGGGGTTTGGGCGGCTACACCTTC.

This clonotype was found a few times. The V and J genes are TRBV6-6 and TRBJ1-5; D not resolved. This CDR3 has 15 residues. The V gene lost 7 bases and the J gene lost 0 bases, with 13 bases spanning the gap. Germline CDR1 MNHNY, CDR2 SVGAGI (reference sequence). The CDR3 reads CASTKGWDSNQPQHF. In DNA form, the CDR3 reads TGTGCCAGCACCAAGGGTTGGGATAGCAATCAGCCCCAGCATTTT.

This clonotype was recorded many times. The CDR3 DNA is TGTGCCAGCAGCTTAGAGGCCCGCTACTCCTACGAGCAGTACTTC. Translated, it gives CASSLEARYSYEQYF. The chain links TRBV5-5 to TRBJ2-7; D is unclear. The germline CDR1 and CDR2 sequences are SGHKS and YYEKEE (reference sequence). V lost 2 bases, J lost 0 bases, and 12 bases lay in between. The CDR3 loop spans 15 amino acids. Full variable domain (missing parts from reference TRBV5-5 and TRBJ2-7): DAGVTQSPTHLIKTRGQQVTLRCSPISGHKSVSWYQQVLGQGPQFIFQYYEKEERGRGNFPDRFSARQFPNYSSELNVNALLLGDSALYLCASSLEARYSYEQYFGPGTRLTVT.

The J gene is TRBJ2-6, the V gene TRBV7-9; 8 nucleotides line up with TRBD2. The germline gives CDR1 SEHNR, CDR2 FQNEAQ (reference sequence). The CDR3 has 16 residues. The ends lost 6 bases at V and 0 bases at J; junction bases unmatched: 4. The CDR3 region has the DNA TGTGCCAGCAGAGCGGGGGAGTACTCTGGGGCCAACGTCCTGACTTTC. Its translation: CASRAGEYSGANVLTF.

This clonotype has more than one count but fewer than ten. The chain has TRBV11-2 and TRBJ2-1; D is possibly TRBD1 or TRBD2 (5 bases each). The CDR3 loop spans 15 amino acids. Germline lookup yields CDR1 SGHAT and CDR2 FQNNGV. The V end lost 1 base, the J end lost 5 bases, and 12 bases lay between the germline ends. In DNA, the CDR3 is TGTGCCAGCAGCTTAGGACGGGGCGCCGACAATGAGCAGTTCTTC. As protein: CASSLGRGADNEQFF.

This clonotype turned up a few times. V and J are TRBV6-2 or TRBV6-3 and TRBJ2-1; 8 nucleotides match TRBD2. CDR1 and CDR2 (germline): MNHEY, SVGEGT. This CDR3 has 14 amino acids. After removal of 5 bases from V and 3 bases from J, the junction contained 3 bases not matched to a gene. The CDR3 DNA reads TGTGCCAGCAGTCGGACTAGCCTCTACAATGAGCAGTTCTTC. This sequence encodes CASSRTSLYNEQFF.

As regards this clonotype: This may be a read error, as it is one base from a much larger clone. This chain links TRBV28 with TRBJ2-1, with TRBD2 as a possible D gene (7 bases). Trimming took 6 bases from V and 8 from J, leaving 17 bases between them. Germline V gene sequence: CDR1 MDHEN, CDR2 SYDVKM. The CDR3 length is 14 residues. The DNA for the CDR3 is TGTGCCAGCAGCCCCGGGGGGCCGGGGGATGAGCAGTTCTTC. This encodes CASSPGGPGDEQFF.

The sample holds many counts of this clonotype. The chain is built from TRBV7-9 and TRBJ2-1; D possibly matches TRBD1 or TRBD2 (6 bases each). Trimming shortened V by 1 base and J by 0 bases, and 7 bases separated the two germline ends. Germline assignment: CDR1 SEHNR and CDR2 FQNEAQ (reference sequence). The CDR3 has 15 residues. Here the CDR3 reads CASSLEGGSYNEQFF. DNA of the CDR3: TGTGCCAGCAGCTTAGAGGGGGGCTCCTACAATGAGCAGTTCTTC.

This clonotype was counted between two and nine times. The rearrangement uses TRBV20-1 and TRBJ2-6, with D maybe TRBD1 (6 bases). Germline CDR1 DFQATT, CDR2 SNEGSKA (reference sequence). The germline V and J ends were trimmed by 6 bases and 0 bases, with 24 bases remaining between them. This CDR3 spans 19 amino acids. CDR3 coding DNA: TGCAGTGCACCCTCTCCCCTGGGGGCTGGCTACTCTGGGGCCAACGTCCTGACTTTC. It specifies CSAPSPLGAGYSGANVLTF.

The rearrangement uses TRBV6-1 and TRBJ1-1; no firm D call. Germline V gene data show CDR1 as MNHNS and CDR2 as SASEGT. V was pared by 4 bases and J by 5 bases, with 14 bases between. The CDR3 is made up of 14 amino acids. The CDR3 sequence: CASSAQPLGTEAFF. In nucleotides, the CDR3 is TGTGCCAGCAGTGCGCAGCCCCTGGGAACTGAAGCTTTCTTT.

The V and J genes are TRBV5-5 and TRBJ2-2; D is perhaps TRBD1 (5 bases). V lost 0 bases and J 1 base, leaving 7 bases between the germline ends. Per the germline V gene, CDR1 is SGHKS and CDR2 is YYEKEE (reference sequence). CDR3 length: 15 residues. The CDR3 coding sequence is TGTGCCAGCAGCTTGGGACAGAGGAACACCGGGGAGCTGTTTTTT. Translated, it gives CASSLGQRNTGELFF.

This clonotype was detected only a few times. The chain has TRBV19 and TRBJ2-3; 8 nucleotides line up with TRBD1. The ends lost 9 bases at V and 2 bases at J; junction bases unmatched: 7. Germline V gives CDR1 LNHDA, CDR2 SQIVND (reference sequence). The CDR3 contains 14 residues. CDR3 residues: CASADRGLTDTQYF. The CDR3 DNA follows: TGTGCCAGCGCCGACAGGGGCCTCACAGATACGCAGTATTTT.

Notes on this clonotype: A much larger clone differs from this one at a single base, so this may be a read error. The chain employs TRBV28 and TRBJ1-1; the D is unclear. This CDR3 is built from 13 residues. Trimming removed 8 bases at V and 4 bases at J, with 14 bases between. Germline loops: CDR1 MDHEN, CDR2 SYDVKM. The DNA of the CDR3 is TGTGCCAGCCTCCCGGCCACGGGCACTGAAGCTTTCTTT. It is translated as CASLPATGTEAFF.

The rearrangement uses TRBV7-8 and TRBJ2-1; 9 bases fit TRBD2. V was pared by 0 bases and J by 4 bases, with 4 bases of the junction left unmatched. This CDR3 has 16 amino acids. Germline-derived CDR1 and CDR2 are SGHVS and FQNEAQ. The CDR3 bases are TGTGCCAGCAGCTTAGCAAGCCTAGCGGGATACAATGAGCAGTTCTTC. Protein product: CASSLASLAGYNEQFF.

This clonotype was seen a handful of times. The chain employs TRBV28 and TRBJ1-4, with D possibly being TRBD1 (5 bases). The CDR3 is 12 residues long. V gave up 6 bases and J gave up 10 bases, with 12 bases separating them. CDR1 is MDHEN, CDR2 SYDVKM, per germline. CDR3 in DNA: TGTGCCAGCAGAGGCGTTGGGGGAAAACTGTTTTTT. Protein: CASRGVGGKLFF.

This chain connects TRBV20-1 to TRBJ2-5; TRBD2 matches 13 bases. V was pared by 0 bases and J by 4 bases, with 8 bases of the junction left unmatched. This CDR3 is 17 amino acids long. From germline, CDR1 is DFQATT and CDR2 SNEGSKA (reference sequence). The CDR3 region has the DNA TGCAGTGCTAGAGATCAAGAGGGACTAGCGGGAACAGAGACCCAGTACTTC. It encodes CSARDQEGLAGTETQYF.

V and J are TRBV28 and TRBJ1-6; possible D gene TRBD1, 6 bases. Trimming left V 6 bases short and J 6 bases short, with 15 bases between. The CDR3 totals 15 residues. The germline gives CDR1 MDHEN, CDR2 SYDVKM. DNA for the CDR3: TGTGCCAGCAGGTACCCCGGGACACGTAATTCACCCCTCCACTTT. This gives the protein CASRYPGTRNSPLHF.

The chain couples TRBV7-6 to TRBJ2-1; 10 bases are a match to TRBD2. Trimming at V came to 6 bases and at J to 6 bases, leaving 11 bases not matched to a gene. CDR1 and CDR2 from the germline V gene are SGHVS and FNYEAQ. The CDR3 is 16 residues long. CDR3 protein: CASRLASGRPPNEQFF. The CDR3 DNA reads TGTGCCAGCAGACTAGCTAGCGGGAGACCCCCCAATGAGCAGTTCTTC.

V usage is TRBV19 and J usage is TRBJ1-2, with D possibly being TRBD1 (6 bases). Germline V CDR1 and CDR2: LNHDA, SQIVND (reference sequence). V was clipped by 6 bases and J by 4 bases, with 12 bases between them. The CDR3 is 13 amino acids. For the CDR3, the DNA is TGTGCCAGTAGAAACAGGGCAAGCTATGGCTACACCTTC. This sequence encodes CASRNRASYGYTF.

This clonotype was counted ten times or more. The CDR3 loop is CASSPTFNQPQHF. CDR3 bases: TGTGCCAGCAGCCCCACTTTCAATCAGCCCCAGCATTTT. The chain has TRBV7-2 and TRBJ1-5; unclear D gene. There are 13 residues in the CDR3. V was cut by 5 bases and J by 3 bases, with 8 bases left in between. Germline values: CDR1 SGHTA, CDR2 FQGNSA.